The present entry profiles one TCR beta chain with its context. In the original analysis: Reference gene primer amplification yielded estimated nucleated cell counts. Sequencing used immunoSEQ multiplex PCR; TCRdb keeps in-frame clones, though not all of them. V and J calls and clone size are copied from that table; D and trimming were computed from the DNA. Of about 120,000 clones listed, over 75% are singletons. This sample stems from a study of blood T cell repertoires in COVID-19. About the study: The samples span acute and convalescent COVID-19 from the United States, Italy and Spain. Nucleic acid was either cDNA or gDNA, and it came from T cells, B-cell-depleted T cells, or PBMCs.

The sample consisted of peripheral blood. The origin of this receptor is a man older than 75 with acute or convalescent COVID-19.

CDR3 coding DNA: TGTGCCGCTTGGGCGGGGGAGCTGTTTTTT. This sequence encodes CAAWAGELFF. The chain recombines TRBV30 with TRBJ2-2; no clear D. This CDR3 comprises 10 residues. The germline V and J ends were trimmed by 8 bases and 8 bases, with 9 bases remaining between them. CDR1 and CDR2 (germline): GTSNPN, SVGIG (reference sequence).